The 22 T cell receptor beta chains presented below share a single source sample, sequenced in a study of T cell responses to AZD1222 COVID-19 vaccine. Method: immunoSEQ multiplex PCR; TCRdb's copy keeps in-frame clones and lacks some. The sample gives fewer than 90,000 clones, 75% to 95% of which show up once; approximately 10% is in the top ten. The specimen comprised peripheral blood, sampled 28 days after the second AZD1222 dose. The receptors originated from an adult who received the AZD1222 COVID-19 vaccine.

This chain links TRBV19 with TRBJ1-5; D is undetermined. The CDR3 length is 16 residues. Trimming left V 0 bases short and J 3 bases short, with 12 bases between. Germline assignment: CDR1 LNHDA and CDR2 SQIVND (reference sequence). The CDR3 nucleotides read TGTGCCAGTAGTATAGATCTATTCTACCCCAATCAGCCCCAGCATTTT. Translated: CASSIDLFYPNQPQHF. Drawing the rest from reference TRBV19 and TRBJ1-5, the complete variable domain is DGGITQSPKYLFRKEGQNVTLSCEQNLNHDAMYWYRQDPGQGLRLIYYSQIVNDFQKGDIAEGYSVSREKKESFPLTVTSAQKNPTAFYLCASSIDLFYPNQPQHFGDGTRLSIL.

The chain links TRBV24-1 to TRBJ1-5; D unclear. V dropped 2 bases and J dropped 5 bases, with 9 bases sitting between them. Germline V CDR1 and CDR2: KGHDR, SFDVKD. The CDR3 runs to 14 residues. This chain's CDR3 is CATSDSTEYQPQHF. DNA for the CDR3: TGTGCCACCAGTGATTCCACTGAGTATCAGCCCCAGCATTTT.

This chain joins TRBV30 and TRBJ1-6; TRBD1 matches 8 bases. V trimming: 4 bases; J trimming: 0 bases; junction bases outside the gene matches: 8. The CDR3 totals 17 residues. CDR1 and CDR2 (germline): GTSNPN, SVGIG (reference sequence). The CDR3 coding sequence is TGTGCCTGGAACCGTAGGACAGGGAGCTCCTATAATTCACCCCTCCACTTT. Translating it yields CAWNRRTGSSYNSPLHF.

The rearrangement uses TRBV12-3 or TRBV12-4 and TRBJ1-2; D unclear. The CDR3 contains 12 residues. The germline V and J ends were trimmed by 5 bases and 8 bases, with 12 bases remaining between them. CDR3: CASSTYRKGYTF. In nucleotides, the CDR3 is TGTGCCAGCAGTACTTACCGGAAAGGCTACACCTTC.

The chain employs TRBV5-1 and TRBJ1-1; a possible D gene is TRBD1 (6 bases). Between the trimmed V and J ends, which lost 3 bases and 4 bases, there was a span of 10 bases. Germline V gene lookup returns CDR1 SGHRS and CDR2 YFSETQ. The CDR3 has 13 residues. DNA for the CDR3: TGCGCCAGCAGCTCTCAGGGGTCCACTGAAGCTTTCTTT. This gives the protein CASSSQGSTEAFF.

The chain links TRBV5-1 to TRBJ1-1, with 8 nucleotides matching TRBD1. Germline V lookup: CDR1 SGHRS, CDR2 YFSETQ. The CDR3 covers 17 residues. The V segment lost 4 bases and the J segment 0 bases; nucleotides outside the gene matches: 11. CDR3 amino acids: CASSVGQGAQLNTEAFF. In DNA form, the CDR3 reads TGCGCCAGCAGCGTAGGACAGGGCGCACAATTGAACACTGAAGCTTTCTTT. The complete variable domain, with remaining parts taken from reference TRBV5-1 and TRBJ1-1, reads KAGVTQTPRYLIKTRGQQVTLSCSPISGHRSVSWYQQTPGQGLQFLFEYFSETQRNKGNFPGRFSGRQFSNSRSEMNVSTLELGDSALYLCASSVGQGAQLNTEAFFGQGTRLTVV.

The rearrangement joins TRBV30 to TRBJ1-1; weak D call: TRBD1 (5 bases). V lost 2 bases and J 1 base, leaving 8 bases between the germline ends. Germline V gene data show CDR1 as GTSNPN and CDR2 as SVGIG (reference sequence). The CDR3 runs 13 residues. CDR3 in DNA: TGTGCCTGGAGTCCCGGGGGGAACACTGAAGCTTTCTTT. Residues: CAWSPGGNTEAFF.

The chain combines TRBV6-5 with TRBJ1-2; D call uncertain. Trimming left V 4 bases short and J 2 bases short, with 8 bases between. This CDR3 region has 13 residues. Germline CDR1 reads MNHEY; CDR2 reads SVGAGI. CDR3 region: CASSSTRNYGYTF. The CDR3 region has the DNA TGTGCCAGCAGTTCGACGCGAAACTATGGCTACACCTTC.

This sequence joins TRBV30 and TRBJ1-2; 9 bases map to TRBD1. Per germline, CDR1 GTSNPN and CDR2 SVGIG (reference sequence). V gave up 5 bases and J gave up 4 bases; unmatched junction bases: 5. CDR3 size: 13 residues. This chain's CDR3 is CAWVPGQGYGYTF. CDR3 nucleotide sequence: TGTGCCTGGGTACCGGGACAGGGCTATGGCTACACCTTC.

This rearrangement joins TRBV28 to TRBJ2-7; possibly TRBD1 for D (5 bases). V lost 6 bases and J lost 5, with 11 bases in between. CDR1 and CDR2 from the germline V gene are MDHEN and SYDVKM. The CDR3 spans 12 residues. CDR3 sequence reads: CASSLIRDEQYF. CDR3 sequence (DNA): TGTGCCAGCAGCCTGATCAGGGACGAGCAGTACTTC.

For the CDR3, the DNA is TGTGCCAGCGCATCCGGGACAGGGAACACAGATACGCAGTATTTT. Translated: CASASGTGNTDTQYF. The chain joins TRBV3-1 (or the pseudogene TRBV3-2) to TRBJ2-3; 9 nucleotides match TRBD1. This CDR3 spans 15 amino acids. V lost 8 bases, J lost 2 bases, and 8 bases stayed unmatched. Germline CDR1 and CDR2: LGHDT and YNNKEL (reference sequence).

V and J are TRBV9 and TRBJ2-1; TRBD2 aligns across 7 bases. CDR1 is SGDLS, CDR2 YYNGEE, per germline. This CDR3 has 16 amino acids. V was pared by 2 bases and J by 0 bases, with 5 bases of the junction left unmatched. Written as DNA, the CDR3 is TGTGCCAGCAGCGTCACTAGCGCCAGCTCCTACAATGAGCAGTTCTTC. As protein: CASSVTSASSYNEQFF.

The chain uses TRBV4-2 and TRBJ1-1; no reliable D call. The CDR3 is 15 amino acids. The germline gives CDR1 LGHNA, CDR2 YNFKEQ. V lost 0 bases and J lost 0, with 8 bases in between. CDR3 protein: CASSQDLTMNTEAFF. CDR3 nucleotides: TGTGCCAGCAGCCAAGACCTGACCATGAACACTGAAGCTTTCTTT.

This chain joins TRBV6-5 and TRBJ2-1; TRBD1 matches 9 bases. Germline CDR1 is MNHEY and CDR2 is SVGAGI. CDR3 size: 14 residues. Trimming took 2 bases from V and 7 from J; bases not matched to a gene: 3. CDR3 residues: CASSYGTGRNEQFF. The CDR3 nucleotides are TGTGCCAGCAGTTACGGGACAGGGAGGAATGAGCAGTTCTTC.

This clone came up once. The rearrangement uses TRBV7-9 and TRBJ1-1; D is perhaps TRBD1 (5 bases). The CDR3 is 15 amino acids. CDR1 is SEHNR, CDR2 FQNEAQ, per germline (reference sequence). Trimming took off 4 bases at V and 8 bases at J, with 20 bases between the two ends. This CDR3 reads CASSSFNRGFGEAFF. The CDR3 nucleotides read TGTGCCAGCAGCTCATTTAACCGGGGCTTCGGCGAAGCTTTCTTT.

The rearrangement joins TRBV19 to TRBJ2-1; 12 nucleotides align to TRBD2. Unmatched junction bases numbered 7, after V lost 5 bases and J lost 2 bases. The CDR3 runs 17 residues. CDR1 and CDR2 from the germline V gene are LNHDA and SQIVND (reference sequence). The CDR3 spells CASSPLAGGPAYNEQFF. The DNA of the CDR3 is TGTGCCAGTAGTCCTCTAGCGGGGGGGCCTGCCTACAATGAGCAGTTCTTC.

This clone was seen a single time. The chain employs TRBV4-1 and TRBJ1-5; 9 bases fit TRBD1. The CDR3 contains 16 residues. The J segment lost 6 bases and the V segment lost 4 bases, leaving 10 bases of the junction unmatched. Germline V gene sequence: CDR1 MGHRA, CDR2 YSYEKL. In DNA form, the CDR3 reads TGCGCCAGCAGCCGGATCCTGGGACAGGGAAGTCAGCCCCAGCATTTT. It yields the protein CASSRILGQGSQPQHF.

The CDR3 DNA sequence: TGTGCCAGCAGCGGGGTCGGGAGCATCTCCTACGAGCAGTACTTC. It specifies CASSGVGSISYEQYF. The genes are TRBV7-8 and TRBJ2-7, with a weak D call TRBD2 (6 bases). The V and J ends lost 5 bases and 0 bases respectively, with 14 bases between them. The CDR3 runs 15 residues. The germline V gene encodes CDR1 SGHVS and CDR2 FQNEAQ. Looking up the rest from reference TRBV7-8 and TRBJ2-7 gives the full variable domain: GAGVSQSPRYKVAKRGQDVALRCDPISGHVSLFWYQQALGQGPEFLTYFQNEAQLDKSGLPSDRFFAERPEGSVSTLKIQRTQQEDSAVYLCASSGVGSISYEQYFGPGTRLTVT.

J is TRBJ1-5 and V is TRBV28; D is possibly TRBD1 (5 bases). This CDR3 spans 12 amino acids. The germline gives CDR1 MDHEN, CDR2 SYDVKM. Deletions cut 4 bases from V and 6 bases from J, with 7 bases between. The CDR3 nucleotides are TGTGCCAGCAGTTACGGGGGTCAGCCCCAGCATTTT. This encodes CASSYGGQPQHF. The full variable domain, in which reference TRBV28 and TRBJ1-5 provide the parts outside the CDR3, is DVKVTQSSRYLVKRTGEKVFLECVQDMDHENMFWYRQDPGLGLRLIYFSYDVKMKEKGDIPEGYSVSREKKERFSLILESASTNQTSMYLCASSYGGQPQHFGDGTRLSIL.

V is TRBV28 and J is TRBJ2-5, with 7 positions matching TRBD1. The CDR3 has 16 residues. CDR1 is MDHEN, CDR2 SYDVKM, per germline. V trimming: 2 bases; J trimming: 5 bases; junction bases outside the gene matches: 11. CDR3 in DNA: TGTGCCAGCAGTTTACCCCCCGGCAGGGGGTTGGAGACCCAGTACTTC. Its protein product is CASSLPPGRGLETQYF. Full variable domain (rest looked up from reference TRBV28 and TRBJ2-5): DVKVTQSSRYLVKRTGEKVFLECVQDMDHENMFWYRQDPGLGLRLIYFSYDVKMKEKGDIPEGYSVSREKKERFSLILESASTNQTSMYLCASSLPPGRGLETQYFGPGTRLLVL.

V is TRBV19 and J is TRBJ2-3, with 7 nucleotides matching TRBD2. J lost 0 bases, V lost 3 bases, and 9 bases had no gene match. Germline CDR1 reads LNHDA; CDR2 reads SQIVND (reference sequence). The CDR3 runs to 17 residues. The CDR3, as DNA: TGTGCCAGTAGTATGACTAGCAGATTTTCTAGCACAGATACGCAGTATTTT. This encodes CASSMTSRFSSTDTQYF.

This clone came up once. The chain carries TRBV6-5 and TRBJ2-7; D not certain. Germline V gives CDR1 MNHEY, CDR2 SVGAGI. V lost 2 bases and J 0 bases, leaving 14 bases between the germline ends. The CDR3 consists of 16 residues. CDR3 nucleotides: TGTGCCAGCAGTTACAGCGCGGCAGCCGTCTCCTACGAGCAGTACTTC. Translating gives CASSYSAAAVSYEQYF.